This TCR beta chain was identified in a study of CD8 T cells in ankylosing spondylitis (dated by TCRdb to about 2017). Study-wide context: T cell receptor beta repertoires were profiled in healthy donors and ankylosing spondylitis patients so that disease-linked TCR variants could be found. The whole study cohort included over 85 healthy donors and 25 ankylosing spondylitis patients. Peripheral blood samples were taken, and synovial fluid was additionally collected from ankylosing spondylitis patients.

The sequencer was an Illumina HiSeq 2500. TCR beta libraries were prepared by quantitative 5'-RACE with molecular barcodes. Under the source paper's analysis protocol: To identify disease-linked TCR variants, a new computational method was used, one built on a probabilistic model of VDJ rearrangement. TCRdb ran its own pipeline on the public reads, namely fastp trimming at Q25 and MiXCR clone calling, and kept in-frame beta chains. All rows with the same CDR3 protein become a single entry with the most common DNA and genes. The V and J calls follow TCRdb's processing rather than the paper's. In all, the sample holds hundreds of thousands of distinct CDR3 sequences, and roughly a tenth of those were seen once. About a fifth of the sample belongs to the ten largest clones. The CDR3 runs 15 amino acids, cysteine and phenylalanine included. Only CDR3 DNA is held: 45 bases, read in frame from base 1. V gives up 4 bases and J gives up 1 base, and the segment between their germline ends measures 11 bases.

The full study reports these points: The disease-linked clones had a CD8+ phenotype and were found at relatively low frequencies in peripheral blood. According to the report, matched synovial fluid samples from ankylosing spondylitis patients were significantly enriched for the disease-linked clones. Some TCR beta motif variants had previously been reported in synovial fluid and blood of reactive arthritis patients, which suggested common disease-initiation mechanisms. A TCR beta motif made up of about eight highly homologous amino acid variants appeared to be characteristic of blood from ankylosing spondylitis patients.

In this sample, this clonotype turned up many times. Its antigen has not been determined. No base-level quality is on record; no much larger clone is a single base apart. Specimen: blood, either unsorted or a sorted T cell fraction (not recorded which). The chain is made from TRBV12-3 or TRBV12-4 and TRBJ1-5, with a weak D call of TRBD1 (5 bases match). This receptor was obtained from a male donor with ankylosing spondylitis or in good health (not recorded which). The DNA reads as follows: TGTGCCAGCAGTTCACAGGTCGGGAGCAATCAGCCCCAGCATTTT. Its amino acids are CASSSQVGSNQPQHF.